This T cell receptor (beta chain) derives from a study of response to subunit inactivated influenza vaccine. Study-level points and caveats: That few new T cells are recruited by each seasonal influenza vaccination was the authors' suggestion.

V gave up 6 bases and J gave up 7 bases, with 12 bases separating them. From germline, CDR1 is ENHRY and CDR2 SYGVKD. The CDR3 length is 12 residues. The sample holds many counts of this clonotype. Its antigen remains unidentified. Via MiXCR, TCRdb re-called the RT-PCR reads, giving one row per CDR3 protein. The sample has about 650,000 distinct CDR3 sequences; 15% to 19% are singletons. Sample: PBMCs from blood, taken 11 to 12 days after vaccination. The chain combines TRBV10-3 with TRBJ1-2, with unresolved D. The receptor comes from a man aged 50 to 59 who received an inactivated influenza vaccine. The CDR3: CAISPPGSGYTF. The CDR3 bases are TGTGCCATCAGCCCCCCAGGATCTGGCTACACCTTC.